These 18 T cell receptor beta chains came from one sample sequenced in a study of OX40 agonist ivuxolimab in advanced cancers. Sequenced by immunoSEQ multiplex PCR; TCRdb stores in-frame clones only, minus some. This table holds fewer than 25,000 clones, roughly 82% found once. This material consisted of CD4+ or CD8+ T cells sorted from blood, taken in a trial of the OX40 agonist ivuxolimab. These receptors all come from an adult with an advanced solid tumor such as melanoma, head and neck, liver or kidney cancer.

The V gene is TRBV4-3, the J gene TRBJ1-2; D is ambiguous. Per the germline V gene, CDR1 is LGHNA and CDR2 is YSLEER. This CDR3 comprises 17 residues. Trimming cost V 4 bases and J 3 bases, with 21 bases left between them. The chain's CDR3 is CASSPSGTPSRHYGYTF. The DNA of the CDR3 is TGCGCCAGCAGCCCCTCTGGTACTCCTTCTAGGCACTATGGCTACACCTTC.

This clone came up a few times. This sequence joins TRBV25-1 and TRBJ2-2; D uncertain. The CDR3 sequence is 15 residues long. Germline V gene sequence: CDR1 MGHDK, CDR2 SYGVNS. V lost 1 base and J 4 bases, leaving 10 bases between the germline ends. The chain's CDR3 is CASSELVGSTGELFF. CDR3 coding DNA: TGTGCCAGCAGTGAATTAGTAGGGTCCACCGGGGAGCTGTTTTTT. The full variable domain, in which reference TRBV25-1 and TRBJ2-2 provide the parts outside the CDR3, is EADIYQTPRYLVIGTGKKITLECSQTMGHDKMYWYQQDPGMELHLIHYSYGVNSTEKGDLSSESTVSRIRTEHFPLTLESARPSHTSQYLCASSELVGSTGELFFGEGSRLTVL.

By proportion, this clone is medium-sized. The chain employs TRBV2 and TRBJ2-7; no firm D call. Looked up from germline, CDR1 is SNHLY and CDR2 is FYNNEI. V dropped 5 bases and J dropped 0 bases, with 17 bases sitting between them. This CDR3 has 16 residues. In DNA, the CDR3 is TGTGCCAGCAGTCCAACCCGGACGATGAGCTCCTACGAGCAGTACTTC. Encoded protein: CASSPTRTMSSYEQYF.

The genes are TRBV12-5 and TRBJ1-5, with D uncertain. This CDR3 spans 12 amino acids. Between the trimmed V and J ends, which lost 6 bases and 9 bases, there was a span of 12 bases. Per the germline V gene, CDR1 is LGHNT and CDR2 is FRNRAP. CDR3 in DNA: TGTGCTAGTGGCCCCGGACTATGGCCCCAGCATTTT. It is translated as CASGPGLWPQHF.

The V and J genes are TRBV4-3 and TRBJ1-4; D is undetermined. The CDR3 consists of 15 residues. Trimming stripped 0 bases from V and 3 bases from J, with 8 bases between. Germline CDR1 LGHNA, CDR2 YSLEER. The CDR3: CASSQDHGSNEKLFF. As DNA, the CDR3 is TGCGCCAGCAGCCAAGATCACGGCTCTAATGAAAAACTGTTTTTT.

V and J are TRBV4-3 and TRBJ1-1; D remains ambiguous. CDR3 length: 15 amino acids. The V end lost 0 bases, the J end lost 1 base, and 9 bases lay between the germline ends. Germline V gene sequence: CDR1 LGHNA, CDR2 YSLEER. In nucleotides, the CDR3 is TGCGCCAGCAGCCAAGATGAGTCAGGGAACACTGAAGCTTTCTTT. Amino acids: CASSQDESGNTEAFF.

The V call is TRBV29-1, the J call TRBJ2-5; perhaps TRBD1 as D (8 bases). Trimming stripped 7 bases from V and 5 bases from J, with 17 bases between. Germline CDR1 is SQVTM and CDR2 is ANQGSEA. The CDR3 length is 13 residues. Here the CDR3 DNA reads TGCAGCGCTCTGACAGGGGAGGGGGAGACCCAGTACTTC. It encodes CSALTGEGETQYF.

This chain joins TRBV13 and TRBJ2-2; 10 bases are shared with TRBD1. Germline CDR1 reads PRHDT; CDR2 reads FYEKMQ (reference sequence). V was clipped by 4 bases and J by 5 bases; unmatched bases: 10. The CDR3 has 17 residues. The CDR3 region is CASSSWYRQGATGELFF. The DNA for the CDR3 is TGTGCCAGCAGCTCTTGGTACCGACAGGGGGCGACCGGGGAGCTGTTTTTT.

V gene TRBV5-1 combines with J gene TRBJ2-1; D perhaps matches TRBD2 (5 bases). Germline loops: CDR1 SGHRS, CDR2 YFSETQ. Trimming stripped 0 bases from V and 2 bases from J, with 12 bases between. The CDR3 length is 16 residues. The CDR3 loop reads CASSLAPGNTYNEQFF. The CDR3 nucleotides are TGCGCCAGCAGCTTGGCTCCGGGGAATACCTACAATGAGCAGTTCTTC.

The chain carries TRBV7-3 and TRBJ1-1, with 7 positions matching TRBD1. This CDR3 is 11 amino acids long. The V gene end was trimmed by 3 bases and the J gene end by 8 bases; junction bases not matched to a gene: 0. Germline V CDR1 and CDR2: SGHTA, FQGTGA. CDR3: CASSLTGEAFF. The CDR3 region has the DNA TGTGCCAGCAGCTTGACAGGGGAAGCTTTCTTT.

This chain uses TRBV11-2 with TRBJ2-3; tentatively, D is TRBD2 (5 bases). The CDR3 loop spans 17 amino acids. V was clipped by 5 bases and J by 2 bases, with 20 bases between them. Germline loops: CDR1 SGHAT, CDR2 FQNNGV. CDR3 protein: CASSPLKWRANTDTQYF. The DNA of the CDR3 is TGTGCCAGCAGCCCCCTTAAGTGGCGGGCGAACACAGATACGCAGTATTTT. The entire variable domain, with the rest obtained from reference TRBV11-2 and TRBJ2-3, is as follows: EAGVAQSPRYKIIEKRQSVAFWCNPISGHATLYWYQQILGQGPKLLIQFQNNGVVDDSQLPKDRFSAERLKGVDSTLKIQPAKLEDSAVYLCASSPLKWRANTDTQYFGPGTRLTVL.

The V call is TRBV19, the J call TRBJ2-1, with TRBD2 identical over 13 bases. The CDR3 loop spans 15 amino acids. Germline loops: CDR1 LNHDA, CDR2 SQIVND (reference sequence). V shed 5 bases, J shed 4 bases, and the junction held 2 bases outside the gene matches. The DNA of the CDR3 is TGTGCCAGTAGTTTGACTAGCGGGAGGTACAATGAGCAGTTCTTC. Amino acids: CASSLTSGRYNEQFF.

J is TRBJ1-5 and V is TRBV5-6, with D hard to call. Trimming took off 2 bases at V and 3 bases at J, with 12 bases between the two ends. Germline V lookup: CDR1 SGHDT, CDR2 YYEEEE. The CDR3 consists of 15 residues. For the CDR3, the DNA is TGTGCCAGCAGCTTAGCGGCGTACCTCAATCAGCCCCAGCATTTT. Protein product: CASSLAAYLNQPQHF.

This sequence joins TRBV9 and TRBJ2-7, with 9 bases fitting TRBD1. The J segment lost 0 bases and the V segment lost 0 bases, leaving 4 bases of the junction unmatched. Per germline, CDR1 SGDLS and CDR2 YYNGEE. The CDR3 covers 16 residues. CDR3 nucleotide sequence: TGTGCCAGCAGCGTAGGTCCGGGACAGGGCTCCTACGAGCAGTACTTC. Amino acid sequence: CASSVGPGQGSYEQYF.

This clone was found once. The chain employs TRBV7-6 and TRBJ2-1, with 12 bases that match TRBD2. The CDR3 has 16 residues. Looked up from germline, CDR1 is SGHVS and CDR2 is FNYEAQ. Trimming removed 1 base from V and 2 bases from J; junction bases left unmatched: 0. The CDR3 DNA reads TGTGCCAGCAGCTTAGGGACTAGCGGGGCCTACAATGAGCAGTTCTTC. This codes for CASSLGTSGAYNEQFF.

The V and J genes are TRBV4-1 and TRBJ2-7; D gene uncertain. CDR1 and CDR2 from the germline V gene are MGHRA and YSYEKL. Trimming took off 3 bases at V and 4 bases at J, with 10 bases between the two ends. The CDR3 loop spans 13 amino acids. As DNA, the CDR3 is TGCGCCAGCAGCCAGTCTTGGGGATACGAGCAGTACTTC. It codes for CASSQSWGYEQYF.

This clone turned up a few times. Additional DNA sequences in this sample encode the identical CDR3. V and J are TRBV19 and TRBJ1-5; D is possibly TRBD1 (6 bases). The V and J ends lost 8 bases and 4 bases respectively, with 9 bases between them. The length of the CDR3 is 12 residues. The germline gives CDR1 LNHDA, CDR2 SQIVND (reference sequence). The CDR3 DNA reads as TGTGCCAGTGAGCAGGGGAATCAGCCCCAGCATTTT. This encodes CASEQGNQPQHF.

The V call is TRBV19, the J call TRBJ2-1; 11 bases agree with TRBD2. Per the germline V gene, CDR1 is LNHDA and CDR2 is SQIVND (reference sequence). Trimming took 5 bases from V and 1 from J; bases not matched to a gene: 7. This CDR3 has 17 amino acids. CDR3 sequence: CASSPTSGGPSYNEQFF. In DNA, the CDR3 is TGTGCCAGTAGTCCTACTAGCGGGGGCCCGTCCTACAATGAGCAGTTCTTC.